The clone carrying this T cell receptor (beta chain) occurred many times. Its antigen is not identified. These data belong to a study of T cells in Graves' hyperthyroidism and ophthalmopathy. Study outcomes and limitations: Model predictions of ophthalmopathy came a median 6.5 months before onset.

What was amplified from RNA transcripts were TCR beta CDR3 regions. When the TCR CDR3 underwent first-round RT-PCR, the HTBI primer set was used. TCRdb re-called the multiplex PCR reads with MiXCR, one entry per CDR3 protein. The repertoire holds fewer than 550,000 distinct CDR3 sequences, with 15% to 18% as singletons. Stability of Graves' hyperthyroidism was defined as absent ophthalmopathy progression within 18 months. Exclusion followed for patients with uncontrolled infection, other autoimmune disease, pregnancy or lactation. PBMCs were sourced from approximately 9.3 ml fresh peripheral blood. Germline lookup yields CDR1 MNHEY and CDR2 SMNVEV (reference sequence). V was shortened by 6 bases and J by 7 bases, with 18 bases between the two germline ends. The CDR3 extends over 14 amino acids.

The TCR comes from a woman between 18 and 29 years old with Graves' hyperthyroidism. The chain recombines TRBV27 with TRBJ1-2, with D possibly matching TRBD1 (5 bases). Material: blood. The CDR3 nucleotides are TGTGCCAGCAGGCCGGGCGGGGGGTCCAGTGGCTACACCTTC. This encodes CASRPGGGSSGYTF.